This is a list of T cell receptor beta chains from one sample in a study of blood T cell repertoires in COVID-19. Assay: immunoSEQ multiplex PCR; the TCRdb copy retains only in-frame clones and omits some. The top ten hold about 1.9% of the sample, which has around 250,000 clones, 70% to 85% seen once. The specimen sequenced was peripheral blood. The receptors were sampled from an elderly woman with acute or convalescent COVID-19. Each CDR3 is given with its conserved first and last residue. The D gene is left open where the match is weak. Clone size is given for some rows only: seen once, a few or many times, or a class if the clone is expanded.

d_call: -; clone_size: -; v_call: TRBV5-1; j_call: TRBJ2-3; cdr3_nt: TGCGCCAGCAGCTTGCGGTCTAGCGACACAGATACGCAGTATTTT; cdr3_aa: CASSLRSSDTDTQYF
d_call: -; clone_size: few; v_call: TRBV5-6; j_call: TRBJ1-2; cdr3_nt: TGTGCCAGCAGCTTGACAGTCAACTATGGCTACACCTTC; cdr3_aa: CASSLTVNYGYTF
d_call: TRBD1; clone_size: -; v_call: TRBV9; j_call: TRBJ2-7; cdr3_nt: TGTGCCAGCAGCGCCGGACAGGTGAGGGGCGAGCAGTACTTC; cdr3_aa: CASSAGQVRGEQYF
d_call: -; clone_size: -; v_call: TRBV12-3/TRBV12-4; j_call: TRBJ2-2; cdr3_nt: TGTGCCAGCAGCCCAGTTGCCGGGGAGCTGTTTTTT; cdr3_aa: CASSPVAGELFF
d_call: TRBD2; clone_size: -; v_call: TRBV11-3; j_call: TRBJ2-1; cdr3_nt: TGTGCCAGCAGCCCGGGGACTAGCGGGGGCCGGGAGCAGTTCTTC; cdr3_aa: CASSPGTSGGREQFF
d_call: TRBD2; clone_size: -; v_call: TRBV6-6; j_call: TRBJ2-1; cdr3_nt: TGTGCCAGCAGTTACTACCGGCCTAGCGGGAACGGTGAGCAGTTCTTC; cdr3_aa: CASSYYRPSGNGEQFF
d_call: -; clone_size: -; v_call: TRBV6-5; j_call: TRBJ2-1; cdr3_nt: TGTGCCAGCAGTTACGCCCTAGCAAACAATGAGCAGTTCTTC; cdr3_aa: CASSYALANNEQFF
d_call: TRBD1; clone_size: -; v_call: TRBV6-2/TRBV6-3; j_call: TRBJ2-7; cdr3_nt: TGTGCCAGCAGTTCCCCAGGGGGCGCGTACGGAGGCACCTACGAGCAGTACTTC; cdr3_aa: CASSSPGGAYGGTYEQYF
d_call: TRBD1; clone_size: -; v_call: TRBV7-2; j_call: TRBJ1-5; cdr3_nt: TGTGCCAGCAGCGGGGGACAGGGCTTCAATCAGCCCCAGCATTTT; cdr3_aa: CASSGGQGFNQPQHF
d_call: -; clone_size: -; v_call: TRBV19; j_call: TRBJ2-6; cdr3_nt: TGTGCCAGTAGTACGGGTGGCTCTGGGGCCAACGTCCTGACTTTC; cdr3_aa: CASSTGGSGANVLTF
d_call: TRBD1; clone_size: -; v_call: TRBV4-2; j_call: TRBJ2-5; cdr3_nt: TGTGCCAGCAGCCGGGGACAGGGTGGACAAGAGACCCAGTACTTC; cdr3_aa: CASSRGQGGQETQYF
d_call: -; clone_size: -; v_call: TRBV28; j_call: TRBJ1-2; cdr3_nt: TGTGCCAGCAGTCCTCGGAGGGTAGGGGGCTACACCTTC; cdr3_aa: CASSPRRVGGYTF
d_call: TRBD1; clone_size: -; v_call: TRBV20-1; j_call: TRBJ2-3; cdr3_nt: TGCAGTGCTAGTCCCGACAGGGCGGAAACAGATACGCAGTATTTT; cdr3_aa: CSASPDRAETDTQYF
d_call: TRBD1; clone_size: -; v_call: TRBV3-1/TRBV3-2; j_call: TRBJ1-4; cdr3_nt: TGTGCCAGCAGCCGGGCCAGGGGGAATGAAAAACTGTTTTTT; cdr3_aa: CASSRARGNEKLFF